The 27 T cell receptor beta chains below all came from one sample that was sequenced in a study of control samples from healthy donors and cancer patients. Measured with immunoSEQ multiplex PCR; TCRdb has only the in-frame clones, and not every one. The sample yields roughly 100,000 clones, roughly 91% seen once. The sample was blood. These receptor sequences come from a man aged 25 to 40 in good health.

This sequence joins TRBV6-5 and TRBJ2-5; D uncertain. This CDR3 comprises 15 residues. The V and J ends lost 5 bases and 5 bases respectively, with 18 bases between them. Looked up from germline, CDR1 is MNHEY and CDR2 is SVGAGI. CDR3: CASSQTGSVWETQYF. In DNA, the CDR3 is TGTGCCAGCAGTCAAACCGGTTCGGTATGGGAGACCCAGTACTTC.

The chain has TRBV11-2 and TRBJ2-1, with D maybe TRBD2 (6 bases). Germline-derived CDR1 and CDR2 are SGHAT and FQNNGV. The germline V and J ends were trimmed by 3 bases and 7 bases, with 16 bases remaining between them. This CDR3 spans 15 amino acids. The CDR3 protein is CASSFRDWGMNEQFF. CDR3 nucleotides: TGTGCCAGCAGCTTTAGGGACTGGGGGATGAATGAGCAGTTCTTC.

The chain carries TRBV5-1 and TRBJ2-7, with 11 bases that match TRBD1. CDR1 and CDR2 from the germline V gene are SGHRS and YFSETQ. This CDR3 region has 14 residues. The junction had 2 bases not matched to a gene; V was cut back by 4 bases and J by 2 bases. CDR3 DNA sequence: TGCGCCAGCAGCGGGGACAGGGGGACCTACGAGCAGTACTTC. It translates to CASSGDRGTYEQYF. The whole variable domain, remainder taken from reference TRBV5-1 and TRBJ2-7, is KAGVTQTPRYLIKTRGQQVTLSCSPISGHRSVSWYQQTPGQGLQFLFEYFSETQRNKGNFPGRFSGRQFSNSRSEMNVSTLELGDSALYLCASSGDRGTYEQYFGPGTRLTVT.

The rearrangement joins TRBV7-2 to TRBJ2-1; TRBD1 might be the D (5 bases). From germline, CDR1 is SGHTA and CDR2 FQGNSA. Deletions cut 3 bases from V and 8 bases from J, with 8 bases between. The CDR3 consists of 12 residues. Here the CDR3 reads CASSFNRYEQFF. In DNA, the CDR3 is TGTGCCAGCAGCTTCAACAGGTATGAGCAGTTCTTC.

V usage is TRBV19 and J usage is TRBJ1-1, with TRBD1 as a possible D gene (6 bases). V was cut by 6 bases and J by 2 bases, with 19 bases left in between. Per germline, CDR1 LNHDA and CDR2 SQIVND (reference sequence). CDR3 size: 16 residues. The CDR3 reads CASRIARGRINTEAFF. As DNA, the CDR3 is TGTGCCAGTAGAATCGCTCGGGGGCGGATCAACACTGAAGCTTTCTTT.

The chain couples TRBV25-1 to TRBJ1-4; 7 bases fit TRBD1. CDR3 length equals 15 residues. The trim removed 5 bases at V and 0 bases at J, leaving 3 bases unmatched. Germline V gene lookup returns CDR1 MGHDK and CDR2 SYGVNS. The chain's CDR3 is CASSPTGTTNEKLFF. In nucleotides, the CDR3 is TGTGCCAGCAGTCCGACAGGGACAACTAATGAAAAACTGTTTTTT.

The chain recombines TRBV14 with TRBJ2-1; D not resolved. Trimming stripped 2 bases from V and 5 bases from J, with 19 bases between. The CDR3 extends over 17 amino acids. CDR1 is SGHDN and CDR2 is FVKESK in the germline V gene. CDR3 in amino acids: CASSQLFGPVLDNEQFF. The CDR3 region has the DNA TGTGCCAGCAGCCAATTATTTGGGCCGGTATTAGACAATGAGCAGTTCTTC.

The chain's CDR3 is CASSGLGQGMRETQYF. DNA of the CDR3: TGTGCCAGCAGCGGACTGGGACAGGGGATGCGGGAGACCCAGTACTTC. The J gene is TRBJ2-5, the V gene TRBV2; 10 bases are shared with TRBD1. This CDR3 region has 16 residues. With 6 bases clipped from V and 5 bases from J, the junction kept 12 bases outside the gene matches. CDR1 and CDR2 from the germline V gene are SNHLY and FYNNEI.

The V call is TRBV5-4, the J call TRBJ1-4, with 7 bases matching TRBD1. Germline assignment: CDR1 SGHNT and CDR2 YYREEE (reference sequence). CDR3 length equals 15 residues. The trim removed 4 bases at V and 8 bases at J, leaving 11 bases unmatched. Here the CDR3 reads CASSGGTGVGEKLFF. DNA of the CDR3: TGTGCCAGCAGCGGGGGAACAGGGGTTGGGGAAAAACTGTTTTTT.

Only one count was recorded for this clone. The chain recombines TRBV7-9 with TRBJ2-5; no reliable D call. The V and J ends lost 4 bases and 2 bases respectively, with 14 bases between them. The germline CDR1 and CDR2 sequences are SEHNR and FQNEAQ (reference sequence). The CDR3 loop spans 15 amino acids. The CDR3 region is CASSYSRASQETQYF. CDR3 nucleotide sequence: TGTGCCAGCAGCTACTCTCGGGCCTCTCAAGAGACCCAGTACTTC.

The CDR3 here is CASSLFRNTGELFF. The DNA for the CDR3 is TGTGCCAGCAGCTTGTTCAGGAACACCGGGGAGCTGTTTTTT. The chain couples TRBV7-2 to TRBJ2-2; no reliable D call. The V gene's germline CDR1 is SGHTA and CDR2 FQGNSA. The CDR3 has 14 amino acids. Trimming took 3 bases from V and 1 from J, leaving 6 bases between them.

The gene calls are TRBV15 and TRBJ2-7, with TRBD2 matching over 14 bases. The CDR3 runs 19 residues. The germline V gene encodes CDR1 LNHNV and CDR2 YYDKDF (reference sequence). J gave up 0 bases and V 0 bases, and 7 bases lay outside the gene matches. This chain's CDR3 is CATSREGLAGGWSSYEQYF. The CDR3, as DNA: TGTGCCACCAGCAGAGAAGGACTAGCGGGAGGTTGGAGCTCCTACGAGCAGTACTTC.

The rearrangement uses TRBV7-8 and TRBJ2-1; 9 bases are shared with TRBD2. Losses at the gene ends were 5 bases for V and 9 bases for J; bases not matched to a gene: 8. Germline V gives CDR1 SGHVS, CDR2 FQNEAQ. The CDR3 spans 14 residues. The CDR3 spells CASSGGLAFGEQFF. The CDR3 DNA reads TGTGCCAGCAGCGGGGGACTAGCCTTCGGTGAGCAGTTCTTC.

This clone was recorded a few times. The gene calls are TRBV28 and TRBJ1-2, with D possibly TRBD1 on 6 matching bases. V shed 5 bases and J shed 2 bases, with 12 bases lying between them. The germline V gene has CDR1 MDHEN and CDR2 SYDVKM. CDR3 size: 14 residues. This chain's CDR3 is CASSALGTNYGYTF. Written as DNA, the CDR3 is TGTGCCAGCAGTGCTCTCGGGACAAACTATGGCTACACCTTC.

This chain connects TRBV7-6 to TRBJ2-5, with a possible D match to TRBD1 (5 bases). CDR3 size: 15 residues. Germline CDR1 is SGHVS and CDR2 is FNYEAQ. V lost 5 bases and J 1 base, leaving 14 bases between the germline ends. The DNA of the CDR3 is TGTGCCAGCAGCGGATTGGGGCGTTCCCAAGAGACCCAGTACTTC. Translation: CASSGLGRSQETQYF.

This rearrangement joins TRBV29-1 to TRBJ2-2; D is unclear. The germline V gene encodes CDR1 SQVTM and CDR2 ANQGSEA. The CDR3 sequence is 14 residues long. V dropped 4 bases and J dropped 3 bases, with 12 bases sitting between them. DNA for the CDR3: TGCAGCGTTGGTTCAGCCTTCGACACCGGGGAGCTGTTTTTT. Its protein product is CSVGSAFDTGELFF.

The rearrangement joins TRBV5-5 to TRBJ2-7, with no clear D. Germline V gives CDR1 SGHKS, CDR2 YYEKEE (reference sequence). This CDR3 comprises 17 residues. The germline V and J ends were trimmed by 4 bases and 1 base, with 21 bases remaining between them. CDR3 region: CASSSYVGVTKSYEQYV. The DNA of the CDR3 is TGTGCCAGCAGCAGCTATGTGGGCGTAACGAAATCCTACGAGCAGTACGTC.

The V gene is TRBV25-1, the J gene TRBJ1-4, with TRBD1 matching over 8 bases. This CDR3 comprises 14 residues. V shed 6 bases and J 4 bases; nucleotides not matched to a gene: 4. CDR1 MGHDK and CDR2 SYGVNS come from the germline V gene. The CDR3 loop is CASRGQGLNEKLFF. The CDR3 bases are TGTGCCAGCAGAGGACAGGGACTTAATGAAAAACTGTTTTTT.

This clone was recorded a few times. The genes are TRBV18 and TRBJ2-7, with a weak D call TRBD1 (5 bases). This CDR3 is built from 16 residues. Germline V lookup: CDR1 KGHSH, CDR2 LQKENI. Trimming shortened V by 6 bases and J by 0 bases, and 18 bases separated the two germline ends. The CDR3 here is CASSGSIRESSYEQYF. The CDR3 DNA reads as TGTGCCAGCTCTGGAAGTATCAGGGAAAGCTCCTACGAGCAGTACTTC.

The rearrangement links TRBV7-9 to TRBJ1-2, with 8 positions matching TRBD1. J lost 0 bases, V lost 4 bases, and 13 bases had no gene match. This CDR3 is built from 18 residues. The germline V gene encodes CDR1 SEHNR and CDR2 FQNEAQ (reference sequence). This chain's CDR3 is CASSSLKGQVSSNYGYTF. The CDR3, as DNA: TGTGCCAGCAGCTCATTAAAGGGACAGGTCTCCTCTAACTATGGCTACACCTTC.

The chain recombines TRBV7-2 with TRBJ2-7; TRBD1 or TRBD2 may be the D gene (5 bases each). Germline-derived CDR1 and CDR2 are SGHTA and FQGNSA. The CDR3 length is 13 residues. V was shortened by 8 bases and J by 3 bases, with 14 bases between the two germline ends. The CDR3 reads CASSQGPGYEQYF. The CDR3, as DNA: TGTGCCAGCTCCCAGGGACCAGGCTACGAGCAGTACTTC.

This rearrangement joins TRBV11-2 to TRBJ1-2; D is ambiguous. Trimming cost V 5 bases and J 10 bases, with 17 bases left between them. CDR1 SGHAT and CDR2 FQNNGV come from the germline V gene. The CDR3 has 13 amino acids. Here the CDR3 DNA reads TGTGCCAGCAGCCGAGTGCGGCTAATGGACTACACCTTC. Translating it yields CASSRVRLMDYTF.

This chain uses TRBV12-5 with TRBJ2-1, with 12 bases fitting TRBD1. Germline loops: CDR1 LGHNT, CDR2 FRNRAP. The CDR3 runs to 17 residues. Germline trimming cut 4 bases from V and 8 bases from J; bases unmatched to any gene: 12. CDR3 sequence (DNA): TGTGCTAGTGGTTCTTCCTGGGGGACAGGGGGCTCAGATGAGCAGTTCTTC. This translates into CASGSSWGTGGSDEQFF.

The J gene is TRBJ1-4, the V gene TRBV5-4; TRBD1 is a possible D gene (5 bases). CDR1 is SGHNT, CDR2 YYREEE, per germline (reference sequence). Trimming removed 0 bases at V and 3 bases at J, with 12 bases between. CDR3 length: 16 residues. The CDR3 sequence: CASSLAGSQANEKLFF. As DNA, the CDR3 is TGTGCCAGCAGCTTGGCAGGGTCTCAAGCTAATGAAAAACTGTTTTTT. Together with reference TRBV5-4 and TRBJ1-4, the CDR3 gives the full variable domain: ETGVTQSPTHLIKTRGQQVTLRCSSQSGHNTVSWYQQALGQGPQFIFQYYREEENGRGNFPPRFSGLQFPNYSSELNVNALELDDSALYLCASSLAGSQANEKLFFGSGTQLSVL.

This clone was counted once. The chain combines TRBV7-2 with TRBJ2-5; 8 bases match TRBD1. With V trimmed by 5 bases and J by 4 bases, 6 bases remained unmatched. The CDR3 is made up of 14 amino acids. Germline CDR1 and CDR2: SGHTA and FQGNSA. CDR3 region: CASSRSGQGETQYF. The CDR3 bases are TGTGCCAGCAGCAGATCAGGACAGGGAGAGACCCAGTACTTC.

This sequence joins TRBV28 and TRBJ1-3; tentative D call: TRBD1 (6 bases). V lost 8 bases, J lost 0 bases, and 14 bases lay in between. The CDR3 sequence is 15 residues long. Germline CDR1 MDHEN, CDR2 SYDVKM. The CDR3 region is CASRNTGISGNTIYF. Here the CDR3 DNA reads TGTGCCAGCCGTAACACAGGGATCTCTGGAAACACCATATATTTT.

J is TRBJ2-2 and V is TRBV7-9; TRBD1 matches 9 bases. CDR1 is SEHNR and CDR2 is FQNEAQ in the germline V gene (reference sequence). J lost 3 bases, V lost 5 bases, and 4 bases had no gene match. The CDR3 length is 15 residues. CDR3 in amino acids: CASSRGQGDTGELFF. DNA for the CDR3: TGTGCCAGCAGCCGGGGACAGGGCGACACCGGGGAGCTGTTTTTT. Combining the CDR3 with reference TRBV7-9 and TRBJ2-2 gives the whole variable domain DTGVSQNPRHKITKRGQNVTFRCDPISEHNRLYWYRQTLGQGPEFLTYFQNEAQLEKSRLLSDRFSAERPKGSFSTLEIQRTEQGDSAMYLCASSRGQGDTGELFFGEGSRLTVL.